This TCR beta chain was obtained from a study of OX40 agonist ivuxolimab in advanced cancers. In the case of this clone: What it recognizes is unknown. The same CDR3 arises from other DNA sequences in this sample as well.

The germline gives CDR1 SGHAT, CDR2 FQDESV (reference sequence). The CDR3 totals 14 residues. The V gene lost 4 bases and the J gene lost 4 bases, with 13 bases spanning the gap. Using immunoSEQ multiplex PCR, the repertoire was profiled, and TCRdb retains in-frame clones only, with some absent. The table includes 55,000 to 80,000 clones, about 89% detected once. Study-wide findings and caveats: Expanded peripheral T-cell antigen specificity went undetermined. CD8+ T cells showed, on average, more clonal expansion than CD4+ cells.

The specimen comprised CD4+ or CD8+ T cells sorted from blood, sampled in a trial of the OX40 agonist ivuxolimab. The source of this sequence is an adult with an advanced solid tumor such as melanoma, head and neck, liver or kidney cancer. The gene calls are TRBV11-1 and TRBJ2-5, with D possibly matching TRBD1 (6 bases). The CDR3 sequence is CASSSRGVGETQYF. CDR3 nucleotides: TGTGCCAGCAGCTCCAGGGGCGTGGGAGAGACCCAGTACTTC.